The source of this TCR beta chain is a study of blood T cell repertoires in COVID-19. Germline assignment: CDR1 MNHEY and CDR2 SVGAGI. The V and J ends lost 5 bases and 6 bases, in that order; junction bases with no gene match: 4. This CDR3 is 14 amino acids long. This table comes from immunoSEQ multiplex PCR, and its TCRdb copy is limited to in-frame clones, with some not included. The sample holds fewer than 300,000 clones, 65% to 90% seen once. The V call is TRBV6-5, the J call TRBJ2-1; TRBD2 aligns across 10 bases. Sequenced input: peripheral blood. This TCR derives from a human donor in a cohort sampled during active COVID-19. The CDR3 region is CASSSGGGTNEQFF. The CDR3 DNA follows: TGTGCCAGCAGTAGCGGGGGGGGGACCAATGAGCAGTTCTTC.